This TCR beta chain was sequenced during a study of blood T cell repertoires in COVID-19. Background on the study: Italy, Spain and the United States were the sources of the convalescent and acute COVID-19 samples. PBMCs, B-cell-depleted T cells, or T cells were the source of the cDNA or gDNA that made up the material.

Authors' methods: Amplification of reference gene primers was used by the study to estimate nucleated cell counts. This table comes from immunoSEQ multiplex PCR, and its TCRdb copy is limited to in-frame clones, with some not included. V and J calls and clone size come straight from that table; D and trimming were deduced from the DNA. This table has approximately 210,000 clones, about 91% appearing once. In germline, CDR1 is GTSNPN, CDR2 SVGIG (reference sequence). The CDR3 has 14 residues. V lost 2 bases, J lost 10 bases, and 15 bases lay in between. This sequence originates from a man aged 25 to 40 with acute or convalescent COVID-19. The sequenced sample was peripheral blood. The J gene is TRBJ1-6, the V gene TRBV30; tentative D call: TRBD1 (5 bases). Here the CDR3 reads CAWSYPRVGSPLHF. The CDR3 DNA follows: TGTGCCTGGAGTTATCCCAGGGTTGGATCACCCCTCCACTTT.